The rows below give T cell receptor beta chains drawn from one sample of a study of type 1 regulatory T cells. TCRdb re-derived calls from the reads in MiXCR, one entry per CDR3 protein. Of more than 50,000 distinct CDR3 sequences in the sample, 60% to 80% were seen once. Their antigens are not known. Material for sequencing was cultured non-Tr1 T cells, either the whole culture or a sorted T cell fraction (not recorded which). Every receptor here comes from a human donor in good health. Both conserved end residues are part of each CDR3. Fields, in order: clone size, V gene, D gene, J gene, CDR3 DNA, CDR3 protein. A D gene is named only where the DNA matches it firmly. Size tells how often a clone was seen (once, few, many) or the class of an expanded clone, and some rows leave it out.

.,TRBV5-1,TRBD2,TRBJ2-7,TGCGCCAGCAGCTTGGACATAGCGGGGTACGAGCAGTACTTC,CASSLDIAGYEQYF
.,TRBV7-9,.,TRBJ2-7,TGTACCAGCAGCCTAGGACAGCCCTCCTACGAGCAGTACTTC,CTSSLGQPSYEQYF
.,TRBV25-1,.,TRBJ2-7,TGTGCCTCCTCCTGGGGAGACGAGCAGTACTTC,CASSWGDEQYF
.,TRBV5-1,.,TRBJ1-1,TGCGCCAGCAGCTTGGGCCCCGCAATGAACACTGAAGCTTTCTTT,CASSLGPAMNTEAFF
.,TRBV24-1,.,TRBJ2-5,TGTGCCACCGGTTTCGGGGGAGCCTTAGAGACCCAGTACTTC,CATGFGGALETQYF
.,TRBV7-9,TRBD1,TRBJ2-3,TGTGCCAGCAGCAAATCGAACCCGGGACAGTCCCCCACAGATACGCAGTATTTT,CASSKSNPGQSPTDTQYF
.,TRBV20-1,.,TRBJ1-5,TGCAGTGTAGGGGAAGACGATCAGCCCCAGCATTTT,CSVGEDDQPQHF
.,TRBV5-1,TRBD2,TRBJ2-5,TGCGCCAGCAGGTCTGGACTAGCGCCACAAGAGACCCAGTACTTC,CASRSGLAPQETQYF
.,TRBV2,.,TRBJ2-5,TGTGCCAGCAGTGTCGTCAAAGAAGAGACCCAGTACTTC,CASSVVKEETQYF
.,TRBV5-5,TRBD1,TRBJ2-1,TGTGCCAGCAGGGACAGGGGAATGAACAATGAGCAGTTCTTC,CASRDRGMNNEQFF
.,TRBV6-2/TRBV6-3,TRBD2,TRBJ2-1,TGTGCCAGCAGTCGACTAGCCGATACCTACAATGAGCAGTTCTTC,CASSRLADTYNEQFF
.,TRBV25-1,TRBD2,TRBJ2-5,TGTGCCAGCAGTGAGCCACCGTTAGCGGGTGCCGGGGAGACCCAGTACTTC,CASSEPPLAGAGETQYF
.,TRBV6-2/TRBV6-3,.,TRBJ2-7,TGTGCCAGCAGTGGCCAAGCTGATTACTCCTACGAGCAGTACTTC,CASSGQADYSYEQYF
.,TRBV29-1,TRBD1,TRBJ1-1,TGCAGCGGAAGACAGGGGGTCACTGAAGCTTTCTTT,CSGRQGVTEAFF
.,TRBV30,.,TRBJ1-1,TGTGCCTGGAGTGGGTGGGGGGGGCGGAATGAAGCTTTCTTT,CAWSGWGGRNEAFF
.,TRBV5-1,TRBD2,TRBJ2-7,TGCGCCAGCAGCCCCGGGGGGTTGCAGGACCACGAGCAGTACTTC,CASSPGGLQDHEQYF
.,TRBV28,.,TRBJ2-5,TGTGCCAGCAGTTTATGGAGAGAACTCCAAGACGTAGGGAAAGAGAATCAAAGAGGGACCCAGTACTTC,CASSLWRELQDVGKENQRGTQYF
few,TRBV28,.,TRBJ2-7,TGTGCCAGCAGTTCATCAGGGCGACTGGGCGACTACGAGCAGTACTTC,CASSSSGRLGDYEQYF
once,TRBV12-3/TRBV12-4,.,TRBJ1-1,TGTGCCAGCAGTTCTCAAGCTACGGTGAACACTGAAGCTTTCTTT,CASSSQATVNTEAFF
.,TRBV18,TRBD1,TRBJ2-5,TGTGCCAGCTCCGCTTGGGACAGAGGAGAGACCCAGTACTTC,CASSAWDRGETQYF
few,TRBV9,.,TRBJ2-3,TGTGCCAGCAGCCCGATGGGCGACCACACAGATACGCAGTATTTT,CASSPMGDHTDTQYF
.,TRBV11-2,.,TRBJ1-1,TGTGCCAGCGGGGGGAGTATGACTGAAGCTTTCTTT,CASGGSMTEAFF
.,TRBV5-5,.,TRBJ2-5,TGTGCCAGCAGCTCCCAGATGCAGGGGTTGGAGACCCAGTACTTC,CASSSQMQGLETQYF
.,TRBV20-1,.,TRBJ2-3,TGCAGTGCTACAGGGGAGGTGACAGATACGCAGTATTTT,CSATGEVTDTQYF
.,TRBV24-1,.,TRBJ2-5,TGTGCCACCAGTCCCGGAACCCTCTTTTCGGAGACCCAGTACTTC,CATSPGTLFSETQYF
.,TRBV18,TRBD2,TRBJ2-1,TGTGCCAGCTCACCACTTTATAGCGGGACCATGGAGGAGCAGTTCTTC,CASSPLYSGTMEEQFF
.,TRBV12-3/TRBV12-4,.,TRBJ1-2,TGTGCCAGCAGTTCCGGGTGGAGTGGCTACACCTTC,CASSSGWSGYTF
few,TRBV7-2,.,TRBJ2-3,TGTGCCAGCAGCTCCCAATCTCGCAGGGATACGCAGTATTTT,CASSSQSRRDTQYF
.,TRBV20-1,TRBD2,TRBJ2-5,TGCAGTGCTTCTAGCGGGAGGGCCCTGGAGACCCAGTACTTC,CSASSGRALETQYF
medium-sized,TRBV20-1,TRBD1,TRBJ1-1,TGCAGTGCCCGACAGGGGCTTGGAAACACTGAAGCTTTCTTT,CSARQGLGNTEAFF
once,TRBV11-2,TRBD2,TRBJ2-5,TGTGCCAGCAGCGGGGGGACTAGCGTTCAACAAGAGACCCAGTACTTC,CASSGGTSVQQETQYF
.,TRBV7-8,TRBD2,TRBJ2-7,TGTGCCAGCAGCTTGTTTGGACTAGCGGGAGGCTCCTACGAGCAGTACTTC,CASSLFGLAGGSYEQYF
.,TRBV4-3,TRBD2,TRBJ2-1,TGCGCCAGCAGCCGATACCCGACGGGGGGTGAGCAGTTCTTC,CASSRYPTGGEQFF
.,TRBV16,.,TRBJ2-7,TGTGCCAGCAGCCAATCATCCGACGGGAGCTACGAGCAGTACTTC,CASSQSSDGSYEQYF
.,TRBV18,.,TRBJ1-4,TGTGCCAGCTCAAGGACAAGAACTAATGAAAAACTGTTTTTT,CASSRTRTNEKLFF
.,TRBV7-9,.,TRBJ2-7,TGTGCCAGCAGCCCGGCAGGGACGGCCTACGAGCAGTACTTC,CASSPAGTAYEQYF
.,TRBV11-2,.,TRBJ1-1,TGTGCCAGCAGCTTAGATATAGGGATGAACACTGAAGCTTTCTTT,CASSLDIGMNTEAFF
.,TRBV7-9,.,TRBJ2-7,TGTGCCAGCAGCCCCCGGTTCTCGAACCTGAACGAGCAGTACTTC,CASSPRFSNLNEQYF
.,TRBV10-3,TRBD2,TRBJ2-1,TGTGCCATCAGCGTAGCGGGAGGGCCTCTAGGGAATGAGCAGTTCTTC,CAISVAGGPLGNEQFF
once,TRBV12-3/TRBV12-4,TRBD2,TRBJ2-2,TGTGCCAGCAGTTTAGCGGGAGCGGGAGTAATCGGGGAGCTGTTTTTT,CASSLAGAGVIGELFF
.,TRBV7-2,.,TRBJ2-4,TGTGCCAGCAGCCCCCCTTGGGACTTCGTTCAGTACTTC,CASSPPWDFVQYF
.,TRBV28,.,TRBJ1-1,TGTGCCAGCAGCCCACCACGGTTGAACACTGAAGCTTTCTTT,CASSPPRLNTEAFF
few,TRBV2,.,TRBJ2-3,TGTGCCAGCAGTAGCAGCACAGATACGCAGTATTTT,CASSSSTDTQYF
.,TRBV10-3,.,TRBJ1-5,TGTGCCATCAGTACTGGGGGTGGCAATCAGCCCCAGCATTTT,CAISTGGGNQPQHF
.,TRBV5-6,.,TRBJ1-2,TGTGCCAGCCGCACGTTCGGGCCAAGTGATGGCTACACCTTC,CASRTFGPSDGYTF
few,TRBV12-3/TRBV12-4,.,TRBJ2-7,TGTGCCAGCACCCGGCAGGACTTCGACCACGAGCAGTACTTC,CASTRQDFDHEQYF
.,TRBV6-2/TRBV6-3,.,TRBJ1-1,TGTGCCAGCATGGACACCCAGCCTGAAGCTTTCTTT,CASMDTQPEAFF
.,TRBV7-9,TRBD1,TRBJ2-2,TGTGCCAGCAGCCACCCTCCGGGACAGGGTATTGCCGGGGAGCTGTTTTTT,CASSHPPGQGIAGELFF
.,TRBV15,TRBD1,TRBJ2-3,TGTGCCACCAGCAGCGGCGAAACGACAGGGGGAACAGATACGCAGTATTTT,CATSSGETTGGTDTQYF
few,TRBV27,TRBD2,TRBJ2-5,TGTGCCAGCAGTTTAAGTCTAGCGGTTGAGCAGACCCAGTACTTC,CASSLSLAVEQTQYF
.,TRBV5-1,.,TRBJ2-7,TGCGCCAGCAGCTTGGAAACAGGTACCCACGAGCAGTACTTC,CASSLETGTHEQYF